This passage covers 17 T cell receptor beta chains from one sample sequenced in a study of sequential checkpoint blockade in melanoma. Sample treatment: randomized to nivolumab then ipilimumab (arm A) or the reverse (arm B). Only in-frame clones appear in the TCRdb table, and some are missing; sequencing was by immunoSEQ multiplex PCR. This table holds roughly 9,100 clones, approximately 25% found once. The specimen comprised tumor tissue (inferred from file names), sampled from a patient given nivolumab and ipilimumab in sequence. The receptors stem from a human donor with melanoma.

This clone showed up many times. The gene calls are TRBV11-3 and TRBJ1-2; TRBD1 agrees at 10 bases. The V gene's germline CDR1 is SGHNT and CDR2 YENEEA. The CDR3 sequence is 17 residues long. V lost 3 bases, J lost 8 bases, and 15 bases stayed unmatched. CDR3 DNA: TGTGCCAGCAGCTTGGGACAGGGGCTCGGGGCGGGGAGAGGCTACACCTTC. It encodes CASSLGQGLGAGRGYTF.

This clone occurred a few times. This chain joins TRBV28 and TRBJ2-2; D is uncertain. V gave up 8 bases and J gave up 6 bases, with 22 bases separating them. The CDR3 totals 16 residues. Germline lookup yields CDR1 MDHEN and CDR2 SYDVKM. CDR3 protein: CASLPGGREVAGELFF. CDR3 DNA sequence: TGTGCCAGCCTCCCCGGCGGAAGGGAAGTGGCCGGGGAGCTGTTTTTT.

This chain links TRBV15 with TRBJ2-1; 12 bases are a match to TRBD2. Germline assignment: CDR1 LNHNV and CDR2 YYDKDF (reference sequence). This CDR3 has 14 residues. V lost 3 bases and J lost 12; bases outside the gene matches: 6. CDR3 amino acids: CATSSGLAGHGQFF. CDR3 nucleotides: TGTGCCACCAGCAGCGGACTAGCGGGGCACGGGCAGTTCTTC. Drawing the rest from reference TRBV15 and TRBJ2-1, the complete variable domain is DAMVIQNPRYQVTQFGKPVTLSCSQTLNHNVMYWYQQKSSQAPKLLFHYYDKDFNNEADTPDNFQSRRPNTSFCFLDIRSPGLGDTAMYLCATSSGLAGHGQFFGPGTRLTVL.

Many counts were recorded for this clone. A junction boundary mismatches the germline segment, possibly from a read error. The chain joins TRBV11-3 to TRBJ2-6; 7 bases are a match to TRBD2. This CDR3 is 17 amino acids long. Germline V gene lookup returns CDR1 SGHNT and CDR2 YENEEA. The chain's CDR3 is CASSPRAGDSWANVLTF. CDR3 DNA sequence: TGTGCCAGCAGCCCCCGGGCGGGGGACTCTTGGGCCAACGTCCTGACTTTC.

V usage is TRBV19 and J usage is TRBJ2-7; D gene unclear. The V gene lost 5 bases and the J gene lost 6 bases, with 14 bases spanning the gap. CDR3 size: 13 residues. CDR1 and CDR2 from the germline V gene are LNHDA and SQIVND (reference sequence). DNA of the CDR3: TGTGCCAGTAGTCAAGGTTTATCTACCGAGCAGTACTTC. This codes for CASSQGLSTEQYF.

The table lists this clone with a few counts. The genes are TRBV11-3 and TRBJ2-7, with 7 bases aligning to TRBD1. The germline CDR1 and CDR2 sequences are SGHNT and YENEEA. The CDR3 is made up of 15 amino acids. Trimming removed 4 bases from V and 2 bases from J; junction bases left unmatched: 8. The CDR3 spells CASSYSPQGAYEQYF. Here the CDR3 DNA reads TGTGCCAGCAGCTACAGCCCGCAGGGGGCCTACGAGCAGTACTTC.

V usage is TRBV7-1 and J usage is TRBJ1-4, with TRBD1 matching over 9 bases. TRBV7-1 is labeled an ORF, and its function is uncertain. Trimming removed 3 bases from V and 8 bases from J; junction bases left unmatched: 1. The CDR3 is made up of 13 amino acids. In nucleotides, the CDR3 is TGTGCCAGCAGCTCGGACAGGGGAGAAAAACTGTTTTTT. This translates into CASSSDRGEKLFF.

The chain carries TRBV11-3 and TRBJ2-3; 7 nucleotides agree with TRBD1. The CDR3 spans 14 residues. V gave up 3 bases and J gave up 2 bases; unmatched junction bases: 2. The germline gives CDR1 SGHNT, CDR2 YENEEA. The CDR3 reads CASSLGQNTDTQYF. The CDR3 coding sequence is TGTGCCAGCAGCTTGGGACAGAACACAGATACGCAGTATTTT.

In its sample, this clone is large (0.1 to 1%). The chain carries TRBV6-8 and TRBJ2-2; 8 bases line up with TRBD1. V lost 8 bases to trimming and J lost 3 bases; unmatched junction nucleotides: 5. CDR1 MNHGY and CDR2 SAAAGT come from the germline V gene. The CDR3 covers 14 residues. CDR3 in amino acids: CASVDREDTGELFF. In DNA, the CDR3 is TGTGCCAGCGTGGACAGGGAAGACACCGGGGAGCTGTTTTTT.

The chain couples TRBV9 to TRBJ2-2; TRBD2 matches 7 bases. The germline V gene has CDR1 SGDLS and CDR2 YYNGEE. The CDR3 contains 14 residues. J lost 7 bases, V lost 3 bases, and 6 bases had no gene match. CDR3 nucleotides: TGTGCCAGCAGCGCCACCCCTAGCGGCGGGGAGCTGTTTTTT. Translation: CASSATPSGGELFF.

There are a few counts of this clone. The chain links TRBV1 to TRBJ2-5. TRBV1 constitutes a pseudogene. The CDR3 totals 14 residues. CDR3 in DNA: TGCGCCAGCAGCCCCAAGTGGGGGGCAGAGACCCAGTACTTC. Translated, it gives CASSPKWGAETQYF.

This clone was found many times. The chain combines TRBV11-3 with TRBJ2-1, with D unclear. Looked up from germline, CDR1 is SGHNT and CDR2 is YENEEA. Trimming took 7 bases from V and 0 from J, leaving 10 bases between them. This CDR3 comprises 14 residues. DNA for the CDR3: TGTGCCAGCAAGGAGTTCTTCTCCTACAATGAGCAGTTCTTC. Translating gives CASKEFFSYNEQFF.

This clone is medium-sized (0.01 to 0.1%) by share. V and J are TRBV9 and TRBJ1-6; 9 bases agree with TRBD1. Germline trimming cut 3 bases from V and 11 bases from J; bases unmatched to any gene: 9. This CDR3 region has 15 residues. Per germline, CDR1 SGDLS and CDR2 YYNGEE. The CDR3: CASSGPTGGSTPLHF. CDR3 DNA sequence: TGTGCCAGCAGCGGACCGACAGGGGGATCGACACCCCTCCACTTT.

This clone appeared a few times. The CDR3 region has the DNA TGTGCCACTACCGGGACTAGCGGCGATGAGCAGTTCTTC. As protein: CATTGTSGDEQFF. V is TRBV9 and J is TRBJ2-1; 11 bases are shared with TRBD2. Germline CDR1 SGDLS, CDR2 YYNGEE. V shed 9 bases, J shed 8 bases, and the junction held 7 bases outside the gene matches. CDR3 size: 13 residues.

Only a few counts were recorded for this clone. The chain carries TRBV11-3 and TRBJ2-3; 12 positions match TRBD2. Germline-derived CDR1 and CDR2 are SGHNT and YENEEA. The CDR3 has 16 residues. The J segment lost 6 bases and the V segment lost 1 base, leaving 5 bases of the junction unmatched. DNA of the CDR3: TGTGCCAGCAGCTTAGGACTAGCGGGGGCTTGGGATACGCAGTATTTT. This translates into CASSLGLAGAWDTQYF.

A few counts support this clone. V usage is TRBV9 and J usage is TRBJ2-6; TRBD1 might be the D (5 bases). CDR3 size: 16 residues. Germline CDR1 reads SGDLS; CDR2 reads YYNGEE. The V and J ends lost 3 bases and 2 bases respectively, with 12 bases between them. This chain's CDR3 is CASSAVPGTGANVLTF. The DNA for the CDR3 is TGTGCCAGCAGCGCAGTTCCAGGGACTGGGGCCAACGTCCTGACTTTC.

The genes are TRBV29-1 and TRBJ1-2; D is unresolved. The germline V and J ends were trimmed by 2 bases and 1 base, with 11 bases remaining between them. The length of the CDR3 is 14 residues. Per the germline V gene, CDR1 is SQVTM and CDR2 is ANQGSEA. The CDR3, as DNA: TGCAGCGTTGAAAGGACGGGAAATAACTATGGCTACACCTTC. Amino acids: CSVERTGNNYGYTF.